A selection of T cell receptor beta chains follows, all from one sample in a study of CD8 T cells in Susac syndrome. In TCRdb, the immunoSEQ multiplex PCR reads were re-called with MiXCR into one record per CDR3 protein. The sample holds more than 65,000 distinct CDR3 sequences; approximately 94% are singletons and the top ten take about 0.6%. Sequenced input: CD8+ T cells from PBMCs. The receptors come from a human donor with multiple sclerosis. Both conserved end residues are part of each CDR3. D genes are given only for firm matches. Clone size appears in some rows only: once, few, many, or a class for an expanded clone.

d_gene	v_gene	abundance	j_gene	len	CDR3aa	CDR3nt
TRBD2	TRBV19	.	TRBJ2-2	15	CASTLAGAGAGELFF	TGTGCCAGTACCCTAGCGGGAGCAGGAGCCGGGGAGCTGTTTTTT
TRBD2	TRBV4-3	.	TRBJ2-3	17	CASSQAWEGLGGDTQYF	TGCGCCAGCAGCCAAGCTTGGGAGGGCCTCGGGGGAGATACGCAGTATTTT
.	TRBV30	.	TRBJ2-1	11	CAWAGGNEQFF	TGTGCCTGGGCGGGCGGGAATGAGCAGTTCTTC
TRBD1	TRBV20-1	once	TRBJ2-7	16	CSASTPQGTGVYEQYF	TGCAGTGCTAGTACCCCCCAGGGGACAGGGGTCTACGAGCAGTACTTC
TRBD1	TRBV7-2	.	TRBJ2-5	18	CASSLGALWTGGGETQYF	TGTGCCAGCAGCTTAGGTGCTCTCTGGACAGGGGGCGGAGAGACCCAGTACTTC
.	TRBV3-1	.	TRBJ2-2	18	CASSQDVQSVPMTEELFF	TGTGCCAGCAGCCAAGATGTGCAATCCGTCCCTATGACGGAGGAGCTGTTTTTT
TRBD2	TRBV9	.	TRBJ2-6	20	CASSVASGGTPSAGANVLTF	TGTGCCAGCAGCGTAGCAAGCGGGGGGACCCCTAGTGCTGGGGCCAACGTCCTGACTTTC
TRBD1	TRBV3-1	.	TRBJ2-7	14	CASSRTGSIYEQYF	TGTGCCAGCAGTCGGACAGGGTCCATCTACGAGCAGTACTTC
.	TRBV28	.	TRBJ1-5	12	CASSVPNQPQHF	TGTGCCAGCTCCGTTCCGAATCAGCCCCAGCATTTT
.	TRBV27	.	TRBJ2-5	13	CASSLQGPETQYF	TGTGCCAGCAGTTTACAGGGTCCGGAGACCCAGTACTTC
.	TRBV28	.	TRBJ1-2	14	CASRGSVGEYGYTF	TGTGCCAGCAGGGGGAGCGTTGGGGAGTATGGCTACACCTTC
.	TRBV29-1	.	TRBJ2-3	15	CSVETTRDSTDTQYF	TGCAGCGTCGAAACAACCCGCGATAGCACAGATACGCAGTATTTT
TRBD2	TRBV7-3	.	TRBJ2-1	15	CASSFSAGGVDEQFF	TGTGCCAGCAGCTTTTCAGCGGGAGGGGTCGATGAGCAGTTCTTC
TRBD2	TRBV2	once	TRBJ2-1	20	CASSEEGRAGGRSSYNEQFF	TGTGCCAGCAGTGAAGAAGGAAGGGCGGGGGGACGGAGCTCCTACAATGAGCAGTTCTTC
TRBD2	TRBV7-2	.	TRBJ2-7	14	CASSITSGSYEQYF	TGTGCCAGCAGCATAACTAGCGGCTCCTACGAGCAGTACTTC
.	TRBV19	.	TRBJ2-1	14	CASSIWGAIDEQFF	TGTGCCAGTAGTATTTGGGGGGCGATCGATGAGCAGTTCTTC
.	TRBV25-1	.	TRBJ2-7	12	CASTLGEREQYF	TGTGCCAGCACCCTCGGCGAGCGGGAGCAGTACTTC
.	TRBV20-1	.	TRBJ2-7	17	CSAREILPASVIYEQYF	TGCAGTGCTAGAGAAATTTTGCCGGCTAGCGTGATCTACGAGCAGTACTTC
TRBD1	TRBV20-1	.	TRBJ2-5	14	CSAPGTGRKETQYF	TGCAGTGCTCCGGGGACAGGACGCAAAGAGACCCAGTACTTC
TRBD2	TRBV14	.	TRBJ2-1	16	CASSPGLAGANNEQFF	TGTGCCAGCAGCCCGGGACTAGCGGGGGCTAACAATGAGCAGTTCTTC
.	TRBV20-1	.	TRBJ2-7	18	CSARDLLATPWRVYEQYF	TGCAGTGCTAGAGATCTTCTTGCGACACCTTGGCGGGTCTACGAGCAGTACTTC
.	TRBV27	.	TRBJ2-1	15	CASTGGHSQNNEQFF	TGTGCCAGCACCGGGGGGCACAGCCAAAACAATGAGCAGTTCTTC
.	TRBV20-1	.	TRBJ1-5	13	CSARQGLSQPQHF	TGCAGTGCTAGGCAGGGCTTATCTCAGCCCCAGCATTTT
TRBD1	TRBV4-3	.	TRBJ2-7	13	CASSQATGDEQYF	TGCGCCAGCAGCCAAGCGACAGGGGACGAGCAGTACTTC
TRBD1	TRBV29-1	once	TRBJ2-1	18	CSVEAVPGQGATYNEQFF	TGCAGCGTTGAAGCCGTCCCGGGACAGGGCGCGACTTACAATGAGCAGTTCTTC
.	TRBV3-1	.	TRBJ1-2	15	CASSQDYGTIHGYTF	TGTGCCAGCAGCCAGGACTACGGGACAATCCATGGCTACACCTTC
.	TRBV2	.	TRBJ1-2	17	CASSEARAGIVGYGYTF	TGTGCCAGCAGTGAAGCCCGGGCAGGGATCGTCGGCTATGGCTACACCTTC
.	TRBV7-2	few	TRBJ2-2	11	CASSFTGELFF	TGTGCCAGCAGCTTTACCGGGGAGCTGTTTTTT
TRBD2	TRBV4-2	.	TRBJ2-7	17	CASSQDSAQRGAYEQYF	TGTGCCAGCAGCCAAGATTCGGCCCAGCGGGGTGCCTACGAGCAGTACTTC
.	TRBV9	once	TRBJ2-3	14	CASSPPGSTDTQYF	TGTGCCAGCAGCCCGCCGGGGAGCACAGATACGCAGTATTTT
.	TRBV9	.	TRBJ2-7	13	CASSPGHGYEQYF	TGTGCCAGCAGCCCGGGACATGGCTACGAGCAGTACTTC
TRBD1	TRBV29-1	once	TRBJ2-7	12	CSVSGQRYEQYF	TGCAGCGTCTCGGGACAGAGGTACGAGCAGTACTTC
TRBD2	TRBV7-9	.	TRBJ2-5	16	CTSILASGGYQETQYF	TGTACCAGCATCTTGGCTAGCGGGGGGTACCAAGAGACCCAGTACTTC
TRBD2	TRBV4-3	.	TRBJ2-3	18	CASSQDFGGGLRGATQYF	TGCGCCAGCAGCCAAGATTTTGGCGGGGGGCTTCGAGGCGCTACGCAGTATTTT
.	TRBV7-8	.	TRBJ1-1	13	CASSLGGTPEAFF	TGTGCCAGCAGCTTAGGGGGTACCCCTGAAGCTTTCTTT
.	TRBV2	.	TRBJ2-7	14	CASRARDIPYEQYF	TGTGCCAGCAGAGCCCGGGACATCCCCTACGAGCAGTACTTC
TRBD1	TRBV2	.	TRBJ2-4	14	CASSARQGGDIQYF	TGTGCCAGCAGTGCGCGACAGGGGGGCGACATTCAGTACTTC
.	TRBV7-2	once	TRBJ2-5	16	CASSLALGSAEETQYF	TGTGCCAGCAGCTTAGCACTGGGCAGCGCCGAAGAGACCCAGTACTTC
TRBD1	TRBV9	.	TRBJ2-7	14	CASSAGQGDYEQYF	TGTGCCAGCAGCGCGGGACAGGGCGACTACGAGCAGTACTTC
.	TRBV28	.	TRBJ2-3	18	CASSPYMGNGEDTDTQYF	TGTGCCAGCAGTCCCTACATGGGGAACGGGGAAGACACAGATACGCAGTATTTT
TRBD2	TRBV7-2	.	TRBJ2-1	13	CASRSGGVYEQFF	TGTGCCAGCAGGAGCGGGGGAGTCTATGAGCAGTTCTTC
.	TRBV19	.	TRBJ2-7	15	CASSLHGGALYEQYF	TGTGCCAGTAGCCTACACGGGGGCGCCTTATACGAGCAGTACTTC
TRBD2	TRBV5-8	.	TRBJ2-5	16	CASSSALTSVIETQYF	TGTGCCAGCAGCTCGGCCTTGACTAGCGTTATAGAGACCCAGTACTTC
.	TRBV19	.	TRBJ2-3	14	CASSNRAGADTQYF	TGTGCCAGTAGTAACAGGGCTGGGGCAGATACGCAGTATTTT
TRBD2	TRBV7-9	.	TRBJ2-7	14	CASSSPSGGSQQYF	TGTGCCAGCAGCTCCCCATCGGGCGGGAGTCAGCAGTACTTC
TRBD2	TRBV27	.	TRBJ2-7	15	CASSSIAGIAYEQYF	TGTGCCAGCAGTTCAATAGCGGGAATTGCCTACGAGCAGTACTTC
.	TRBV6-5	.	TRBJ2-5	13	CASRTGIGETQYF	TGTGCCAGCAGAACAGGGATCGGAGAGACCCAGTACTTC
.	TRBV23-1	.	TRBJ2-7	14	CASSQSARAYEQYF	TGCGCCAGCAGTCAATCGGCCAGAGCCTACGAGCAGTACTTC
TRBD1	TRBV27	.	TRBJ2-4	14	CASSPRGQINIQYF	TGTGCCAGCAGTCCTCGGGGACAGATAAACATTCAGTACTTC
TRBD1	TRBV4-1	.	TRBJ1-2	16	CASSLNMGRGGYGYTF	TGCGCCAGCAGCCTTAATATGGGCAGGGGGGGATATGGCTACACCTTC
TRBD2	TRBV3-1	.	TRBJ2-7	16	CASSLPIGGGSYEQYF	TGTGCCAGCAGCCTCCCCATCGGGGGGGGTTCTTACGAGCAGTACTTC